These 11 T cell receptor beta chains originate from one sample sequenced in a study of cytomegalovirus exposure and HLA in healthy donors. Primers for the PCR totalled 60 Vbeta and 13 Jbeta. The protocol was immunoSEQ multiplex PCR, while the TCRdb copy is restricted to in-frame clones and leaves out a portion. The sample table sets out roughly 84,000 clones. Sequencing was performed on PBMCs. The origin of the receptors is a man in his fifties or sixties in good health and CMV-seronegative.

In regard to this clone: The junction and the germline gene differ at one end; a read error may be behind it. J is TRBJ1-4 and V is TRBV19; a possible D gene is TRBD1 (6 bases). This CDR3 is 10 amino acids long. Germline CDR1 LNHDA, CDR2 SQIVND (reference sequence). The CDR3 reads CASSGRGLAF. The CDR3 region has the DNA TGTGCCAGTAGTGGCAGGGGTTTAGCCTTT.

The chain employs TRBV11-3 and TRBJ2-1; 8 positions agree with TRBD2. The V gene's germline CDR1 is SGHNT and CDR2 YENEEA. V was pared by 4 bases and J by 5 bases, with 4 bases of the junction left unmatched. The CDR3 spans 14 residues. The DNA of the CDR3 is TGTGCCAGCAGCTCAGCGGGGGTCGACAATGAGCAGTTCTTC. Protein product: CASSSAGVDNEQFF.

The chain has TRBV4-1 and TRBJ1-1, with D possibly being TRBD1 (5 bases). The CDR3 length is 17 residues. Germline V CDR1 and CDR2: MGHRA, YSYEKL. The V and J ends lost 4 bases and 1 base respectively, with 19 bases between them. CDR3 nucleotide sequence: TGCGCCAGCAGCCCGCGGGCTGGGGGGGTGGCGAACACTGAAGCTTTCTTT. Translating gives CASSPRAGGVANTEAFF.

The chain has TRBV27 and TRBJ2-2, with D possibly matching TRBD1 (5 bases). The germline V and J ends were trimmed by 1 base and 5 bases, with 8 bases remaining between them. Looked up from germline, CDR1 is MNHEY and CDR2 is SMNVEV (reference sequence). The CDR3 has 14 residues. CDR3 sequence (DNA): TGTGCCAGCAGTTTATATAGGGGAACCGGGGAGCTGTTTTTT. This encodes CASSLYRGTGELFF.

The V gene is TRBV27, the J gene TRBJ1-2, with TRBD1 identical over 10 bases. The CDR3 spans 14 residues. Germline-derived CDR1 and CDR2 are MNHEY and SMNVEV (reference sequence). J lost 10 bases, V lost 3 bases, and 8 bases had no gene match. DNA for the CDR3: TGTGCCAGCAGTTTGTTTCGGGACAGGGGACTCTACACCTTC. The encoded protein is CASSLFRDRGLYTF.

The V gene is TRBV6-6, the J gene TRBJ1-2; 7 bases are a match to TRBD1. The CDR3 loop spans 13 amino acids. Germline V gene sequence: CDR1 MNHNY, CDR2 SVGAGI (reference sequence). The V and J ends lost 6 bases and 13 bases, in that order; junction bases with no gene match: 14. Written as DNA, the CDR3 is TGTGCCAGCAGACGACTGGACAGGCCGGACTGCACCTTC. Its protein is CASRRLDRPDCTF.

J is TRBJ1-2 and V is TRBV19; 8 positions agree with TRBD1. This CDR3 is built from 13 residues. Germline V lookup: CDR1 LNHDA, CDR2 SQIVND (reference sequence). The V and J ends lost 8 bases and 4 bases, in that order; junction bases with no gene match: 6. CDR3 sequence (DNA): TGTGCCAGTGAAACAGGGGGTGGCTATGGCTACACCTTC. Amino acid sequence: CASETGGGYGYTF.

This chain uses TRBV27 with TRBJ2-7, with D tentatively TRBD2 (6 bases). CDR1 is MNHEY and CDR2 is SMNVEV in the germline V gene (reference sequence). The V end was cut by 2 bases, the J end by 2 bases, with 7 bases between. The CDR3 totals 13 residues. The CDR3 nucleotides are TGTGCCAGCAGTTTAGCGGGGACCTACGAGCAGTACTTC. This translates into CASSLAGTYEQYF.

The chain is built from TRBV9 and TRBJ1-2; the match to TRBD1 covers 7 bases. V lost 3 bases to trimming and J lost 4 bases; unmatched junction nucleotides: 12. The V gene's germline CDR1 is SGDLS and CDR2 YYNGEE. This CDR3 comprises 16 residues. CDR3 DNA sequence: TGTGCCAGCAGCGCCGACAGGGAAGGAAGGAGCTATGGCTACACCTTC. This gives the protein CASSADREGRSYGYTF.

The rearrangement links TRBV28 to TRBJ2-5, with D perhaps TRBD2 (6 bases). Trimming took 2 bases from V and 5 from J, leaving 12 bases between them. The CDR3 is 14 residues long. CDR1 MDHEN and CDR2 SYDVKM come from the germline V gene. The chain's CDR3 is CASSLPRLGETQYF. CDR3 in DNA: TGTGCCAGCAGTTTACCCCGACTAGGGGAGACCCAGTACTTC.

The chain employs TRBV4-3 and TRBJ2-7; the D gene is possibly TRBD1 (6 bases). Trimming removed 4 bases at V and 4 bases at J, with 17 bases between. Per the germline V gene, CDR1 is LGHNA and CDR2 is YSLEER. The CDR3 loop spans 15 amino acids. CDR3 sequence (DNA): TGCGCCAGCAGCCCAGGGACACTGGGTGGTTACGAGCAGTACTTC. Translated: CASSPGTLGGYEQYF.